These T cell receptor beta chains were read from a single sample in a study of identical twins. TCRdb recomputed calls from the 5' RACE reads with MiXCR, one row per CDR3 protein. The table has some 560,000 distinct CDR3 sequences, nearly 10% seen once; the top ten hold 3%. Separately, the same data were catalogued under a study of yellow fever vaccine responses in identical twins.

The specimen sequenced was PBMCs. These receptors all stem from a woman aged 18-29 years in good health. Each CDR3 is given with its conserved first and last residue. D genes are given only for firm matches. The size entry is marked missing in some rows and otherwise reads once, few, many or a size class.

TRBV6-1 | many | . | CASSLRNTDTQYF
TRBV4-3 | many | TRBD2 | CASSQDLLAGGFNEQFF
TRBV28 | many | . | CAIQARRETQYF
TRBV7-2 | many | TRBD2 | CASSLVASGRGPDTQYF
TRBV12-5 | . | TRBD1 | CASGQTGAYEQYF
TRBV6-5 | . | . | CASSYRVRTDTQYF
TRBV24-1 | few | . | CATSESRGGGTEAFF
TRBV12-3/TRBV12-4 | few | . | CASSLRVGHEQYF
TRBV5-1 | many | . | CASRYSGLSYEQYF
TRBV6-5 | few | TRBD2 | CASSYISPSGRASNEQFF
TRBV14 | many | . | CASSQQGNEQYF
TRBV5-6 | . | . | CASSLFRVGGYTF
TRBV3-1 | many | TRBD2 | CASSQDRTSGIFSYEQYF
TRBV4-2 | . | . | CASSQDYRGGYEQYF
TRBV6-2/TRBV6-3 | many | TRBD1 | CASSYTTGGEQFF
TRBV28 | few | . | CASSDLELGGEDTQYF
TRBV27 | few | . | CASSLGGAGYSPLHF
TRBV7-2 | many | . | CASREGLDTQYF
TRBV5-8 | few | . | CASSLSSSETQYF
TRBV6-7 | . | TRBD1 | CASTSIPDRYNEQFF
TRBV5-6 | many | TRBD1 | CASSYDRGPGELFF
TRBV5-1 | . | TRBD2 | CASSPGLAGAQRADTQYF
TRBV2 | few | . | CASSELPGRYEQYF
TRBV20-1 | few | . | CSASKGAHGGGQYF
TRBV7-2 | many | . | CASTMDGAEQYF
TRBV7-2 | few | . | CASSLGGEGYEKLFF
TRBV6-2/TRBV6-3 | many | . | CASSYTHTGELFF
TRBV29-1 | . | TRBD2 | CSVDGFLAGGTYNEQFF
TRBV30 | . | . | CAWSPRVGVGTEAFF
TRBV18 | . | . | CASSPLLAEYQETQYF
TRBV11-2 | . | TRBD1 | CASSSGQGAPEAFF
TRBV6-5 | . | TRBD2 | CASSYSSPGTSKETQYF
TRBV4-3 | many | . | CASSQDSGPSYEQYF
TRBV28 | . | . | CASRPGTKPSYEQYF
TRBV6-2/TRBV6-3 | many | . | CASSYSLRTRGGYTF